These T cell receptor beta chains were read from a single sample in a study of cytomegalovirus exposure and HLA in healthy donors. Assay: immunoSEQ multiplex PCR; the TCRdb copy retains only in-frame clones and omits some. The sample contains about 130,000 clones, over 75% of which appear only once. The source material was PBMCs. Receptor source: a boy younger than 18 in good health and CMV-seronegative. The CDR3 runs from the conserved cysteine through the conserved F or W. A D gene is named only where the DNA matches it firmly. Clone size is stated in some rows and not others, as once, few, many or a class when expanded.

size: -; D: TRBD1; V: TRBV6-5; J: TRBJ1-1; CDR3: CASSYTTGAEAFF; DNA: TGTGCCAGCAGTTACACTACAGGGGCTGAAGCTTTCTTT
size: once; D: TRBD2; V: TRBV30; J: TRBJ2-1; CDR3: CAWSRGRAGGYNEQFF; DNA: TGTGCCTGGAGTCGAGGGAGGGCGGGAGGGTACAATGAGCAGTTCTTC
size: -; D: -; V: TRBV7-9; J: TRBJ2-2; CDR3: CASSSIQGNTGELFF; DNA: TGTGCCAGCAGCTCGATACAGGGGAACACCGGGGAGCTGTTTTTT
size: -; D: TRBD1; V: TRBV2; J: TRBJ1-5; CDR3: CASSRQGNQPQHF; DNA: TGTGCCAGCAGTCGACAGGGTAATCAGCCCCAGCATTTT
size: -; D: TRBD1; V: TRBV7-2; J: TRBJ1-2; CDR3: CASSPQGAYGYTF; DNA: TGTGCCAGCAGCCCACAGGGGGCCTATGGCTACACCTTC
size: -; D: -; V: TRBV9; J: TRBJ1-1; CDR3: CASSQGGGTEAFF; DNA: TGTGCCAGCAGCCAGGGAGGCGGCACTGAAGCTTTCTTT
size: -; D: TRBD1; V: TRBV5-1; J: TRBJ1-3; CDR3: CASSQGGIGGNTIYF; DNA: TGCGCCAGCAGCCAGGGGGGCATTGGTGGAAACACCATATATTTT
size: -; D: TRBD1; V: TRBV27; J: TRBJ1-5; CDR3: CASVREGDRGQPQHF; DNA: TGTGCCAGCGTGCGGGAGGGGGACAGGGGTCAGCCCCAGCATTTT
size: -; D: TRBD1; V: TRBV6-5; J: TRBJ1-6; CDR3: CASSLDRGRSPLHF; DNA: TGTGCCAGCAGCCTGGACAGGGGCCGGTCACCCCTCCACTTT
size: once; D: TRBD1; V: TRBV19; J: TRBJ1-2; CDR3: CASSPGQGSRGYTF; DNA: TGTGCCAGTAGTCCTGGACAGGGGTCGCGTGGCTACACCTTC
size: -; D: TRBD2; V: TRBV5-1; J: TRBJ2-3; CDR3: CASSSRLAGTSTDTQYF; DNA: TGCGCCAGCAGCAGTAGACTAGCGGGCACTAGCACAGATACGCAGTATTTT
size: -; D: -; V: TRBV4-1; J: TRBJ1-6; CDR3: CASTRGGGINSPLHF; DNA: TGCGCCAGCACCCGTGGGGGGGGAATTAATTCACCCCTCCACTTT
size: few; D: TRBD1; V: TRBV14; J: TRBJ1-1; CDR3: CASSQDRHEAFF; DNA: TGTGCCAGCAGCCAGGACAGGCATGAAGCTTTCTTT
size: -; D: -; V: TRBV7-8; J: TRBJ1-6; CDR3: CASSLDGSVNSPLHF; DNA: TGTGCCAGCAGCTTAGACGGTTCGGTTAATTCACCCCTCCACTTT
size: -; D: TRBD2; V: TRBV7-3; J: TRBJ2-1; CDR3: CASSPLSGSLNEQFF; DNA: TGTGCCAGCAGCCCCCTCAGCGGGAGTTTGAATGAGCAGTTCTTC
size: -; D: -; V: TRBV29-1; J: TRBJ2-7; CDR3: CSFTMGYEQYF; DNA: TGCAGCTTCACCATGGGCTACGAGCAGTACTTC
size: -; D: -; V: TRBV9; J: TRBJ2-7; CDR3: CASSVGGGGHYEQYF; DNA: TGTGCCAGCAGCGTAGGGGGGGGCGGCCACTACGAGCAGTACTTC
size: -; D: -; V: TRBV9; J: TRBJ1-2; CDR3: CASSVMTGNYGYTF; DNA: TGTGCCAGCAGCGTAATGACCGGGAACTATGGCTACACCTTC
size: few; D: -; V: TRBV7-9; J: TRBJ2-1; CDR3: CASSRILGLDEQFF; DNA: TGTGCCAGCAGTCGTATACTAGGGTTGGATGAGCAGTTCTTC
size: few; D: -; V: TRBV4-3; J: TRBJ1-2; CDR3: CASSQDWGTYGYTF; DNA: TGCGCCAGCAGCCAAGATTGGGGCACCTATGGCTACACCTTC
size: few; D: TRBD2; V: TRBV4-2; J: TRBJ2-1; CDR3: CASSQLLALHNEQFF; DNA: TGTGCCAGCAGCCAACTACTAGCGCTACACAATGAGCAGTTCTTC
size: -; D: TRBD1; V: TRBV18; J: TRBJ1-4; CDR3: CASSPFSGTDNEKLFF; DNA: TGTGCCAGCTCACCCTTTTCCGGGACAGACAATGAAAAACTGTTTTTT
size: -; D: -; V: TRBV21-1; J: TRBJ2-2; CDR3: CASSISIGQDTGELFF; DNA: TGTGCCAGCAGCATCAGCATTGGGCAGGACACCGGGGAGCTGTTTTTT
size: once; D: -; V: TRBV27; J: TRBJ1-5; CDR3: CASSYSVNQPQHF; DNA: TGTGCCAGCAGTTACAGTGTCAATCAGCCCCAGCATTTT
size: -; D: TRBD2; V: TRBV10-3; J: TRBJ2-1; CDR3: CAILSGLAGVDEQFF; DNA: TGTGCCATCCTTTCGGGACTAGCGGGAGTGGATGAGCAGTTCTTC
size: -; D: TRBD2; V: TRBV10-3; J: TRBJ2-5; CDR3: CAISESKRGGSETQYF; DNA: TGTGCCATCAGTGAGTCGAAGCGGGGGGGCTCTGAGACCCAGTACTTC
size: once; D: -; V: TRBV29-1; J: TRBJ1-1; CDR3: CSVGPRQNTEAFF; DNA: TGCAGCGTTGGTCCCAGACAGAACACTGAAGCTTTCTTT
size: -; D: TRBD2; V: TRBV7-2; J: TRBJ2-3; CDR3: CASSQTSGRGPDTQYF; DNA: TGTGCCAGCAGCCAGACTAGCGGGCGGGGCCCAGATACGCAGTATTTT
size: -; D: -; V: TRBV6-1; J: TRBJ1-1; CDR3: CASSPGSAEAFF; DNA: TGTGCCAGCAGTCCAGGGTCCGCTGAAGCTTTCTTT